The rows below give T cell receptor beta chains drawn from one sample of a study of blood T cell repertoires in COVID-19. The table came from immunoSEQ multiplex PCR; TCRdb's copy has only in-frame clones and leaves some out. The sample yields approximately 200,000 clones, approximately 80% seen once. The sequencing input was peripheral blood. The receptors here all came from a human donor with acute or convalescent COVID-19. The donor label of this sample is uncertain. The CDR3 runs from the conserved cysteine through the conserved F or W. A D gene is named only where the DNA matches it firmly. The size of a clone is reported for some rows only, either as once, few or many, or as a class for expanded clones.

J: TRBJ1-1; size: NA; D: NA; V: TRBV18; CDR3: CASSPETVEAFF; DNA: TGTGCCAGCTCACCGGAGACAGTTGAAGCTTTCTTT
J: TRBJ2-1; size: NA; D: NA; V: TRBV6-5; CDR3: CASTPGTSYNEQFF; DNA: TGTGCCAGCACCCCGGGGACATCTTACAATGAGCAGTTCTTC
J: TRBJ1-1; size: NA; D: NA; V: TRBV12-3/TRBV12-4; CDR3: CASSPRGGAEAFF; DNA: TGTGCCAGCAGTCCGAGGGGGGGAGCTGAAGCTTTCTTT
J: TRBJ1-3; size: once; D: NA; V: TRBV6-5; CDR3: CASSQGRAGNTIYF; DNA: TGTGCCAGCAGCCAGGGGCGCGCTGGAAACACCATATATTTT
J: TRBJ1-2; size: NA; D: TRBD1; V: TRBV19; CDR3: CASLGSGTGRGYTF; DNA: TGTGCCAGTCTTGGTTCCGGGACAGGGAGAGGCTACACCTTC
J: TRBJ1-1; size: few; D: NA; V: TRBV15; CDR3: CATSRERLAGSGFF; DNA: TGTGCCACCAGCAGAGAGCGCCTCGCAGGGTCTGGTTTCTTT
J: TRBJ2-7; size: NA; D: NA; V: TRBV27; CDR3: CASSLWGESAYEQYF; DNA: TGTGCCAGCAGTTTATGGGGGGAGTCCGCCTACGAGCAGTACTTC
J: TRBJ2-3; size: few; D: TRBD2; V: TRBV5-6; CDR3: CASSPSGEGTDTQYF; DNA: TGTGCCAGCAGCCCTAGCGGGGAGGGGACAGATACGCAGTATTTT
J: TRBJ2-2; size: NA; D: TRBD2; V: TRBV19; CDR3: CASAKTGTSGSAGTGELFF; DNA: TGTGCCAGTGCGAAGACGGGGACTAGCGGGAGCGCTGGCACCGGGGAGCTGTTTTTT
J: TRBJ2-2; size: NA; D: NA; V: TRBV24-1; CDR3: CATSAMTGELFF; DNA: TGTGCCACCAGTGCCATGACCGGGGAGCTGTTTTTT
J: TRBJ2-7; size: NA; D: TRBD1; V: TRBV6-6; CDR3: CASSLQGASYEQYF; DNA: TGTGCCAGCAGCTTACAGGGGGCTTCCTACGAGCAGTACTTC
J: TRBJ1-2; size: once; D: NA; V: TRBV28; CDR3: CASSPLGDCYTF; DNA: TGTGCCAGCAGTCCCCTAGGAGACTGCTACACCTTC
J: TRBJ1-2; size: NA; D: NA; V: TRBV5-1; CDR3: CASRGGNYGYTF; DNA: TGCGCCAGCAGGGGGGGGAACTATGGCTACACCTTC
J: TRBJ2-1; size: NA; D: TRBD2; V: TRBV5-1; CDR3: CASSAPGTTTFF; DNA: TGCGCCAGCAGCGCCCCCGGGACTACAACCTTCTTC
J: TRBJ1-2; size: once; D: NA; V: TRBV30; CDR3: CAWSTGLTRYTF; DNA: TGTGCCTGGAGTACAGGGTTGACTCGCTACACCTTC
J: TRBJ2-5; size: NA; D: TRBD2; V: TRBV6-6; CDR3: CAIGGETQYF; DNA: TGTGCCATCGGGGGGGAGACCCAGTACTTC
J: TRBJ1-5; size: NA; D: TRBD1; V: TRBV28; CDR3: CASSLRGGQGGNQPQHF; DNA: TGTGCCAGCAGTTTAAGAGGGGGACAGGGTGGCAATCAGCCCCAGCATTTT
J: TRBJ2-3; size: NA; D: NA; V: TRBV4-1; CDR3: CASSQDLANRGQDTQYF; DNA: TGCGCCAGCAGCCAAGATTTGGCCAATCGGGGACAAGATACGCAGTATTTT
J: TRBJ1-2; size: few; D: TRBD1; V: TRBV11-2; CDR3: CASSLGGQSTKHYGYTF; DNA: TGTGCCAGCAGCTTAGGGGGACAGTCGACCAAACACTATGGCTACACCTTC
J: TRBJ2-5; size: NA; D: TRBD2; V: TRBV24-1; CDR3: CATSDPGLAVTTQYF; DNA: TGTGCCACCAGTGATCCTGGACTAGCGGTCACGACCCAGTACTTC
J: TRBJ1-3; size: NA; D: NA; V: TRBV24-1; CDR3: CATSESRVSGNTIYF; DNA: TGTGCCACCAGTGAGTCCAGGGTATCAGGAAACACCATATATTTT
J: TRBJ1-2; size: NA; D: NA; V: TRBV27; CDR3: CASSLLNPGHQGYGYTF; DNA: TGTGCCAGCAGCCTACTCAACCCGGGACACCAGGGCTATGGCTACACCTTC
J: TRBJ2-5; size: NA; D: TRBD2; V: TRBV9; CDR3: CASSPEGGTTSGTRYETQYF; DNA: TGTGCCAGCAGCCCCGAAGGGGGGACGACTAGCGGGACACGATACGAGACCCAGTACTTC
J: TRBJ2-5; size: NA; D: TRBD2; V: TRBV7-2; CDR3: CASSLSASGWRETQYF; DNA: TGTGCCAGCAGCTTGAGTGCTAGCGGGTGGCGAGAGACCCAGTACTTC
J: TRBJ1-2; size: NA; D: NA; V: TRBV18; CDR3: CASSSDTGSGYGYTF; DNA: TGTGCCAGCTCATCAGACACAGGGTCAGGCTATGGCTACACCTTC
J: TRBJ2-5; size: NA; D: NA; V: TRBV6-1; CDR3: CASSEQGRIQETQYF; DNA: TGTGCCAGCAGTGAACAGGGGCGAATTCAAGAGACCCAGTACTTC
J: TRBJ2-7; size: once; D: NA; V: TRBV6-5; CDR3: CASISGGSYEQYF; DNA: TGTGCCAGCATCTCCGGGGGCTCCTACGAGCAGTACTTC
J: TRBJ1-5; size: NA; D: NA; V: TRBV19; CDR3: CASSIARNQPQHF; DNA: TGTGCCAGTAGTATAGCCCGGAATCAGCCCCAGCATTTT
J: TRBJ2-7; size: NA; D: NA; V: TRBV7-9; CDR3: CASSASPGYEQYF; DNA: TGTGCCAGCAGCGCCTCCCCCGGGTACGAGCAGTACTTC
J: TRBJ1-5; size: NA; D: TRBD1; V: TRBV19; CDR3: CASNPAGGRNQPQHF; DNA: TGTGCCAGTAATCCTGCAGGGGGTAGAAATCAGCCCCAGCATTTT
J: TRBJ1-1; size: NA; D: NA; V: TRBV6-5; CDR3: CASSYRGGGEAFF; DNA: TGTGCCAGCAGTTACCGCGGGGGGGGTGAAGCTTTCTTT
J: TRBJ1-1; size: NA; D: NA; V: TRBV29-1; CDR3: CSVEVRRTTGEAFF; DNA: TGCAGCGTTGAAGTAAGGAGAACGACGGGTGAAGCTTTCTTT
J: TRBJ2-6; size: NA; D: NA; V: TRBV4-2; CDR3: CASSQETAALSGANVLTF; DNA: TGTGCCAGCAGCCAAGAAACAGCGGCACTCTCTGGGGCCAACGTCCTGACTTTC
J: TRBJ2-1; size: few; D: TRBD2; V: TRBV6-2/TRBV6-3; CDR3: CASSKGGLAGAGEQFF; DNA: TGTGCCAGCAGTAAAGGTGGGCTAGCGGGAGCTGGGGAGCAGTTCTTC
J: TRBJ2-7; size: NA; D: TRBD1; V: TRBV9; CDR3: CASSVSDRGPYEQYF; DNA: TGTGCCAGCAGCGTTTCGGACAGGGGCCCCTACGAGCAGTACTTC
J: TRBJ1-1; size: NA; D: NA; V: TRBV6-5; CDR3: CASSYSWAMNTEAFF; DNA: TGTGCCAGCAGTTATTCGTGGGCGATGAACACTGAAGCTTTCTTT
J: TRBJ2-5; size: NA; D: TRBD1; V: TRBV7-7; CDR3: CASSLAPGGQETQYF; DNA: TGTGCCAGCAGCTTAGCGCCAGGGGGACAAGAGACCCAGTACTTC
J: TRBJ2-2; size: NA; D: NA; V: TRBV10-3; CDR3: CAISDSANTGELFF; DNA: TGTGCCATCAGTGACTCAGCGAACACCGGGGAGCTGTTTTTT
J: TRBJ1-1; size: NA; D: TRBD1; V: TRBV7-2; CDR3: CASSPAGGTEAFF; DNA: TGTGCCAGCAGCCCTGCAGGGGGGACTGAAGCTTTCTTT
J: TRBJ1-2; size: NA; D: NA; V: TRBV6-5; CDR3: CASRNSLQGGYGYTF; DNA: TGTGCCAGCAGAAACTCGCTGCAGGGAGGCTATGGCTACACCTTC
J: TRBJ2-3; size: NA; D: TRBD1; V: TRBV5-1; CDR3: CASSLGQGRTDTQYF; DNA: TGCGCCAGCAGCCTCGGACAGGGGCGCACAGATACGCAGTATTTT